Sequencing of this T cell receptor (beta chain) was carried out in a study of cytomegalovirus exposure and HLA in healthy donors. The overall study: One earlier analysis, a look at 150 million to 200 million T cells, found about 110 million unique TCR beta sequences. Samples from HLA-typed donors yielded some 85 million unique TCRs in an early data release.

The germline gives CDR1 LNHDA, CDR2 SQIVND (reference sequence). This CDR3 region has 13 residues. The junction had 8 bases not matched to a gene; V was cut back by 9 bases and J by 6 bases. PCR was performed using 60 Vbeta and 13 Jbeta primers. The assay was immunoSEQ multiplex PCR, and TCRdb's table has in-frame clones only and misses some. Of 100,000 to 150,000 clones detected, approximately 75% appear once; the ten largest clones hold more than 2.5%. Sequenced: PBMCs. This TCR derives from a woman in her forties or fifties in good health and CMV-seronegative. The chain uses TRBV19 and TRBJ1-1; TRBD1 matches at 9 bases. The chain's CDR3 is CASAGTGLPEAFF. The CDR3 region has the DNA TGTGCCAGCGCCGGGACAGGGCTACCTGAAGCTTTCTTT.